What follows are 24 T cell receptor beta chains derived from one specimen sequenced in a study of Ad26.COV2.S vaccination and SARS-CoV-2 variants. Some clones are missing from TCRdb's copy, which holds only in-frame ones; the method was immunoSEQ multiplex PCR. Here the sample spans 200,000 to 300,000 clones, around 89% being singletons. As for treatment: some 20 received Ad26.COV2.S at low or high dose, single or two shots; a few received placebo; per-sample allocation not given. Collection of samples fell on day 63 after the first vaccine or placebo injection. The material sequenced was peripheral blood, taken in a trial of Ad26.COV2.S vaccine versus placebo. These receptors came from a person between 18 and 65 years old who received the Ad26.COV2.S COVID-19 vaccine or a placebo.

The J gene is TRBJ1-1, the V gene TRBV12-3 or TRBV12-4; TRBD1 might be the D (6 bases). Trimming removed 5 bases from V and 10 bases from J, with 11 bases in between. The CDR3 spans 11 residues. CDR3 coding DNA: TGTGCCAGCAGTACTAACAGGGTAGCTTTCTTT. Residues: CASSTNRVAFF.

The chain links TRBV6-2 or TRBV6-3 to TRBJ1-1; D not certain. Trimming removed 2 bases at V and 8 bases at J, with 6 bases between. This CDR3 is built from 11 residues. Germline V gene data show CDR1 as MNHEY and CDR2 as SVGEGT. CDR3 in DNA: TGTGCCAGCAGTTACCTAGGAGAAGCTTTCTTT. Its protein is CASSYLGEAFF.

The chain is built from TRBV29-1 and TRBJ1-1; possible D gene TRBD1, 6 bases. V lost 7 bases and J 0 bases, leaving 12 bases between the germline ends. The CDR3 has 13 amino acids. Germline V gene lookup returns CDR1 SQVTM and CDR2 ANQGSEA. DNA for the CDR3: TGCAGCGAGGGGGGGCATCTGAACACTGAAGCTTTCTTT. Its protein product is CSEGGHLNTEAFF.

The chain employs TRBV11-2 and TRBJ1-6; 7 bases map to TRBD1. The junction had 10 bases not matched to a gene; V was cut back by 1 base and J by 13 bases. CDR3 length equals 15 residues. CDR1 SGHAT and CDR2 FQNNGV come from the germline V gene. This CDR3 reads CASSLGAGGVDPLHF. As DNA, the CDR3 is TGTGCCAGCAGCTTAGGGGCAGGGGGAGTAGACCCCCTCCACTTT.

This clone is a singleton in its sample. This rearrangement joins TRBV7-3 to TRBJ2-2, with D possibly TRBD1 on 5 matching bases. The germline V gene has CDR1 SGHTA and CDR2 FQGTGA. The V end lost 6 bases, the J end lost 0 bases, and 8 bases lay between the germline ends. This CDR3 comprises 14 residues. The CDR3: CASRKGANTGELFF. CDR3 DNA sequence: TGTGCCAGCAGAAAAGGGGCGAACACCGGGGAGCTGTTTTTT.

The chain combines TRBV4-3 with TRBJ2-1, with D possibly matching TRBD2 (6 bases). Trimming removed 4 bases at V and 2 bases at J, with 15 bases between. Looked up from germline, CDR1 is LGHNA and CDR2 is YSLEER. The CDR3 has 16 residues. The CDR3, as DNA: TGCGCCAGCAGCCCGGGACTTCAAGGCCCCTACAATGAGCAGTTCTTC. It codes for CASSPGLQGPYNEQFF.

V usage is TRBV24-1 and J usage is TRBJ2-7; D is undetermined. CDR1 and CDR2 from the germline V gene are KGHDR and SFDVKD. Trimming left V 4 bases short and J 2 bases short, with 14 bases between. This CDR3 spans 15 amino acids. Written as DNA, the CDR3 is TGTGCCACCAGTGACCCGCGTGGGAATCCCTACGAGCAGTACTTC. Its protein is CATSDPRGNPYEQYF.

The chain carries TRBV10-2 and TRBJ1-2; possibly TRBD1 for D (6 bases). The V end was cut by 2 bases, the J end by 4 bases, with 11 bases between. Per germline, CDR1 WSHSY and CDR2 SAAADI. The CDR3 covers 14 residues. The CDR3: CASSEMGGIYGYTF. CDR3 coding DNA: TGCGCCAGCAGTGAGATGGGGGGCATCTATGGCTACACCTTC.

The chain carries TRBV28 and TRBJ2-1; D is tentatively TRBD1 or TRBD2 (5 bases each). CDR1 MDHEN and CDR2 SYDVKM come from the germline V gene. The CDR3 extends over 14 amino acids. V lost 10 bases to trimming and J lost 8 bases, with 21 bases between them. The CDR3 sequence is CATERGQVTDEQFF. For the CDR3, the DNA is TGTGCCACTGAGAGGGGCCAGGTAACGGATGAGCAGTTCTTC.

This clone was counted a single time. The chain links TRBV28 to TRBJ2-5, with D unresolved. Germline V gene lookup returns CDR1 MDHEN and CDR2 SYDVKM. This CDR3 spans 13 amino acids. V lost 1 base, J lost 5 bases, and 8 bases lay in between. The CDR3: CASSLLGSETQYF. The CDR3 DNA follows: TGTGCCAGCAGTTTATTGGGGTCGGAGACCCAGTACTTC.

The CDR3 is CASSLFLETQYF. DNA for the CDR3: TGTGCCAGCAGCTTGTTTCTCGAGACCCAGTACTTC. The chain has TRBV5-4 and TRBJ2-5; no definite D call. CDR3 size: 12 residues. CDR1 and CDR2 from the germline V gene are SGHNT and YYREEE (reference sequence). Trimming removed 1 base at V and 5 bases at J, with 6 bases between.

The genes are TRBV10-2 and TRBJ2-1; D is possibly TRBD1 or TRBD2 (5 bases each). CDR1 is WSHSY, CDR2 SAAADI, per germline. V was clipped by 8 bases and J by 0 bases, with 11 bases between them. The CDR3 has 14 amino acids. This chain's CDR3 is CASGWGSSYNEQFF. The CDR3, as DNA: TGCGCCAGCGGATGGGGGAGCTCCTACAATGAGCAGTTCTTC.

The chain joins TRBV7-9 to TRBJ1-1; D gene uncertain. CDR1 is SEHNR, CDR2 FQNEAQ, per germline (reference sequence). The CDR3 has 15 residues. Between the trimmed V and J ends, which lost 2 bases and 1 base, there was a span of 11 bases. CDR3 sequence reads: CASSLSNSPNTEAFF. In DNA form, the CDR3 reads TGTGCCAGCAGCTTAAGTAACAGTCCGAACACTGAAGCTTTCTTT.

The chain employs TRBV18 and TRBJ1-1; no definite D call. Germline CDR1 and CDR2: KGHSH and LQKENI. There are 16 residues in the CDR3. Deletions cut 2 bases from V and 0 bases from J, with 13 bases between. CDR3 DNA: TGTGCCAGCTCACCATCCGGCCAACCACTGAACACTGAAGCTTTCTTT. Amino acid sequence: CASSPSGQPLNTEAFF.

The chain uses TRBV29-1 and TRBJ2-2; weak D call: TRBD2 (6 bases). The germline V gene encodes CDR1 SQVTM and CDR2 ANQGSEA. The CDR3 sequence is 13 residues long. The ends were cut back, 7 bases at V and 1 base at J, with 10 bases in the middle. The CDR3 region is CSGEDLNTGELFF. CDR3 nucleotides: TGCAGCGGGGAGGACTTGAACACCGGGGAGCTGTTTTTT.

The chain links TRBV4-1 to TRBJ2-5, with 14 positions matching TRBD2. V lost 1 base, J lost 2 bases, and 9 bases stayed unmatched. CDR1 MGHRA and CDR2 YSYEKL come from the germline V gene. The CDR3 totals 19 residues. CDR3 loop: CASSQAVGLAGGPQETQYF. CDR3 coding DNA: TGCGCCAGCAGCCAAGCGGTAGGACTAGCGGGAGGACCACAAGAGACCCAGTACTTC.

The chain carries TRBV6-1 and TRBJ2-1; 9 nucleotides agree with TRBD2. This CDR3 spans 16 amino acids. Losses at the gene ends were 2 bases for V and 6 bases for J; bases not matched to a gene: 8. The germline V gene encodes CDR1 MNHNS and CDR2 SASEGT. This chain's CDR3 is CASSERAGGPINEQFF. CDR3 nucleotides: TGTGCCAGCAGTGAACGGGCGGGGGGGCCAATCAATGAGCAGTTCTTC.

This chain uses TRBV27 with TRBJ2-1; the match to TRBD2 covers 7 bases. J gave up 6 bases and V 5 bases, and 10 bases lay outside the gene matches. Germline V gene data show CDR1 as MNHEY and CDR2 as SMNVEV (reference sequence). The CDR3 is 15 residues long. The CDR3 loop reads CASSATSLAGNEQFF. The CDR3 nucleotides are TGTGCCAGCAGTGCGACTAGCCTAGCCGGCAATGAGCAGTTCTTC.

The chain uses TRBV4-2 and TRBJ1-5, with D uncertain. Per the germline V gene, CDR1 is LGHNA and CDR2 is YNFKEQ. The CDR3 is made up of 15 amino acids. V was cut by 3 bases and J by 0 bases, with 9 bases left in between. The CDR3 DNA follows: TGTGCCAGCAGCCAGAGTCAAGTTAGCAATCAGCCCCAGCATTTT. Encoded protein: CASSQSQVSNQPQHF.

The V and J genes are TRBV10-3 and TRBJ2-1, with D perhaps TRBD1 or TRBD2 (5 bases each). V dropped 8 bases and J dropped 1 base, with 6 bases sitting between them. The CDR3 consists of 12 residues. Germline CDR1 ENHRY, CDR2 SYGVKD. The CDR3: CAIGGSYNEQFF. In DNA form, the CDR3 reads TGTGCCATCGGGGGTTCCTACAATGAGCAGTTCTTC.

This chain connects TRBV18 to TRBJ1-4; 7 bases match TRBD1. CDR1 and CDR2 from the germline V gene are KGHSH and LQKENI. The V gene end was trimmed by 3 bases and the J gene end by 5 bases; junction bases not matched to a gene: 9. This CDR3 region has 16 residues. CDR3 residues: CASSPFPGQRNEKLFF. DNA for the CDR3: TGTGCCAGCTCACCGTTCCCGGGACAGAGAAATGAAAAACTGTTTTTT.

The chain joins TRBV5-1 to TRBJ2-1; TRBD2 might be the D (6 bases). This CDR3 is built from 16 residues. In germline, CDR1 is SGHRS, CDR2 YFSETQ. Between the trimmed V and J ends, which lost 2 bases and 4 bases, there was a span of 16 bases. CDR3 protein: CASSFGGEVKYNEQFF. The CDR3 DNA sequence: TGCGCCAGCAGCTTTGGAGGGGAGGTTAAGTACAATGAGCAGTTCTTC.

This clone has a handful of counts. The V and J genes are TRBV6-6 and TRBJ2-1, with TRBD1 as a possible D gene (5 bases). Germline loops: CDR1 MNHNY, CDR2 SVGAGI (reference sequence). Trimming removed 6 bases at V and 5 bases at J, with 8 bases between. This CDR3 has 12 amino acids. CDR3 sequence: CASSVTDNEQFF. Here the CDR3 DNA reads TGTGCCAGCAGCGTGACAGACAATGAGCAGTTCTTC.

This clone was detected only once. DNA for the CDR3: TGTGCCAGCAGCGGGCCGCCTACTGTGGTGCAGTTCTTC. Translation gives CASSGPPTVVQFF. V gene TRBV9 combines with J gene TRBJ2-1; no definite D call. Trimming shortened V by 3 bases and J by 12 bases, and 16 bases separated the two germline ends. The CDR3 covers 13 residues. Germline CDR1 reads SGDLS; CDR2 reads YYNGEE. Variable domain in full (rest from reference TRBV9 and TRBJ2-1): DSGVTQTPKHLITATGQRVTLRCSPRSGDLSVYWYQQSLDQGLQFLIQYYNGEERAKGNILERFSAQQFPDLHSELNLSSLELGDSALYFCASSGPPTVVQFFGPGTRLTVL.